The 26 T cell receptor beta chains reported below all come from one sample, sequenced in a study of OX40 agonist ivuxolimab in advanced cancers. The assay was immunoSEQ multiplex PCR, and TCRdb's table has in-frame clones only and misses some. The table records tens of thousands of clones, around 87% of them present only once. Sequenced here: CD4+ or CD8+ T cells sorted from blood, sampled in a trial of the OX40 agonist ivuxolimab. The receptor source for this set is an adult with an advanced solid tumor such as melanoma, head and neck, liver or kidney cancer.

The chain is built from TRBV28 and TRBJ2-7; TRBD2 aligns across 9 bases. Losses at the gene ends were 6 bases for V and 3 bases for J; bases not matched to a gene: 12. Germline lookup yields CDR1 MDHEN and CDR2 SYDVKM. CDR3 length equals 16 residues. The CDR3 DNA is TGTGCCAGCAGAAAAGCGGCGGGAGGGCCAATCTACGAGCAGTACTTC. Translating gives CASRKAAGGPIYEQYF.

The chain has TRBV27 and TRBJ2-1, with D possibly matching TRBD1 (6 bases). The V end lost 6 bases, the J end lost 6 bases, and 15 bases lay between the germline ends. The germline V gene encodes CDR1 MNHEY and CDR2 SMNVEV (reference sequence). CDR3 length equals 14 residues. The CDR3 nucleotides are TGTGCCAGCAGCCAAACAGGGACCCTCAATGAGCAGTTCTTC. The encoded protein is CASSQTGTLNEQFF.

The genes are TRBV30 and TRBJ2-7; 9 bases agree with TRBD2. The CDR3 loop spans 15 amino acids. Trimming took 3 bases from V and 5 from J; bases not matched to a gene: 11. CDR1 GTSNPN and CDR2 SVGIG come from the germline V gene (reference sequence). The CDR3 loop reads CAWSWVGLAGNEQYF. As DNA, the CDR3 is TGTGCCTGGAGCTGGGTAGGTCTAGCGGGAAACGAGCAGTACTTC.

This chain uses TRBV29-1 with TRBJ1-1; D is uncertain. The CDR3 runs 15 residues. CDR1 is SQVTM, CDR2 ANQGSEA, per germline. Trimming removed 2 bases at V and 1 base at J, with 14 bases between. CDR3 loop: CSVERMLTPNTEAFF. CDR3 DNA: TGCAGCGTTGAAAGGATGTTGACCCCGAACACTGAAGCTTTCTTT.

V is TRBV9 and J is TRBJ2-7; D is possibly TRBD1 (6 bases). This CDR3 spans 12 amino acids. Germline assignment: CDR1 SGDLS and CDR2 YYNGEE. V gave up 5 bases and J gave up 6 bases, with 12 bases separating them. CDR3 in amino acids: CASSPDRREQYF. For the CDR3, the DNA is TGTGCCAGCAGTCCTGACAGGCGCGAGCAGTACTTC.

The chain couples TRBV28 to TRBJ2-3; 9 bases fit TRBD1. CDR1 is MDHEN, CDR2 SYDVKM, per germline. The CDR3 is made up of 15 amino acids. V shed 6 bases and J 4 bases; nucleotides not matched to a gene: 8. The CDR3 region is CASRPGTGRADTQYF. The CDR3 DNA reads as TGTGCCAGCAGGCCCGGGACAGGGAGGGCAGATACGCAGTATTTT.

The chain joins TRBV27 to TRBJ1-2, with D hard to call. Germline V lookup: CDR1 MNHEY, CDR2 SMNVEV (reference sequence). Deletions cut 2 bases from V and 6 bases from J, with 13 bases between. There are 14 residues in the CDR3. The CDR3 bases are TGTGCCAGCAGTTTAGCGGTCGCGGCGGATGGCTACACCTTC. This encodes CASSLAVAADGYTF.

This clone appeared a few times. The chain links TRBV16 to TRBJ1-1; D unclear. Looked up from germline, CDR1 is KGHSY and CDR2 is FQNENV. Trimming took 0 bases from V and 4 from J, leaving 12 bases between them. The CDR3 is 15 residues long. This chain's CDR3 is CASSQSARSGTEAFF. Here the CDR3 DNA reads TGTGCCAGCAGCCAATCGGCCAGAAGCGGCACTGAAGCTTTCTTT.

The V gene is TRBV15, the J gene TRBJ2-7; TRBD1 aligns across 7 bases. Per germline, CDR1 LNHNV and CDR2 YYDKDF (reference sequence). With 0 bases clipped from V and 2 bases from J, the junction kept 10 bases outside the gene matches. The CDR3 loop spans 17 amino acids. CDR3 residues: CATSRDKGAPIPYEQYF. DNA of the CDR3: TGTGCCACCAGCAGAGATAAGGGGGCCCCGATTCCCTACGAGCAGTACTTC.

V is TRBV9 and J is TRBJ2-1; D not resolved. This CDR3 is built from 14 residues. Germline CDR1 and CDR2: SGDLS and YYNGEE. V gave up 3 bases and J gave up 1 base, with 8 bases separating them. The DNA of the CDR3 is TGTGCCAGCAGCGATATAGGGTCCTACAATGAGCAGTTCTTC. As protein: CASSDIGSYNEQFF. Based on the CDR3 plus reference TRBV9 and TRBJ2-1, the full variable domain is DSGVTQTPKHLITATGQRVTLRCSPRSGDLSVYWYQQSLDQGLQFLIQYYNGEERAKGNILERFSAQQFPDLHSELNLSSLELGDSALYFCASSDIGSYNEQFFGPGTRLTVL.

V and J are TRBV5-1 and TRBJ2-2; 7 bases are a match to TRBD2. The CDR3 has 15 residues. Germline V gene lookup returns CDR1 SGHRS and CDR2 YFSETQ. Losses at the gene ends were 2 bases for V and 5 bases for J; bases not matched to a gene: 6. The CDR3 DNA is TGCGCCAGCAGCTTTTCCGGGGGGAGGACCGGGGAGCTGTTTTTT. It encodes CASSFSGGRTGELFF.

The V gene is TRBV9, the J gene TRBJ2-7; a possible D gene is TRBD2 (5 bases). V was pared by 5 bases and J by 5 bases, with 14 bases between. Germline lookup yields CDR1 SGDLS and CDR2 YYNGEE. The CDR3 is 13 amino acids. CDR3 nucleotide sequence: TGTGCCAGCAGTGACGGGGTGAGGAACGAGCAGTACTTC. Its translation: CASSDGVRNEQYF.

This sequence joins TRBV13 and TRBJ2-2, with D tentatively TRBD1 (6 bases). The germline CDR1 and CDR2 sequences are PRHDT and FYEKMQ (reference sequence). Trimming took 6 bases from V and 3 from J, leaving 14 bases between them. CDR3 length: 15 amino acids. DNA for the CDR3: TGTGCCAGCAGAGAACCGGGACATTACACCGGGGAGCTGTTTTTT. Translating gives CASREPGHYTGELFF.

The rearrangement joins TRBV7-8 to TRBJ1-2; D remains ambiguous. This CDR3 has 14 residues. Between the trimmed V and J ends, which lost 0 bases and 0 bases, there was a span of 5 bases. Germline lookup yields CDR1 SGHVS and CDR2 FQNEAQ. CDR3 region: CASSLAETNYGYTF. In DNA form, the CDR3 reads TGTGCCAGCAGCTTAGCTGAGACTAACTATGGCTACACCTTC.

This clone has just a few counts. The chain has TRBV5-4 and TRBJ1-2; D is possibly TRBD1 (5 bases). Trimming removed 2 bases from V and 2 bases from J, with 7 bases in between. This CDR3 comprises 13 residues. From germline, CDR1 is SGHNT and CDR2 YYREEE (reference sequence). The CDR3 region is CASSFAGNYGYTF. The CDR3 DNA reads TGTGCCAGCAGCTTTGCAGGGAACTATGGCTACACCTTC.

By its share, this clone is medium-sized. V and J are TRBV7-9 and TRBJ2-7; no firm D call. The CDR3 loop spans 15 amino acids. V was pared by 6 bases and J by 0 bases, with 15 bases between. Germline V lookup: CDR1 SEHNR, CDR2 FQNEAQ (reference sequence). CDR3 DNA sequence: TGTGCCAGCAGTGTCGGAGCGTCCTCCTCCTACGAGCAGTACTTC. This sequence encodes CASSVGASSSYEQYF. The variable domain in full, with the rest retrieved from reference TRBV7-9 and TRBJ2-7, is DTGVSQNPRHKITKRGQNVTFRCDPISEHNRLYWYRQTLGQGPEFLTYFQNEAQLEKSRLLSDRFSAERPKGSFSTLEIQRTEQGDSAMYLCASSVGASSSYEQYFGPGTRLTVT.

The chain uses TRBV28 and TRBJ1-5; the D gene is possibly TRBD1 (6 bases). Germline V gene sequence: CDR1 MDHEN, CDR2 SYDVKM. The CDR3 has 14 amino acids. V was shortened by 4 bases and J by 5 bases, with 12 bases between the two germline ends. The DNA for the CDR3 is TGTGCCAGCAGTTCACAAGGGGGGTATCAGCCCCAGCATTTT. It encodes CASSSQGGYQPQHF.

The V call is TRBV6-1, the J call TRBJ1-5; D is undetermined. Germline CDR1 MNHNS, CDR2 SASEGT. V shed 7 bases and J shed 0 bases, with 10 bases lying between them. This CDR3 contains 14 residues. For the CDR3, the DNA is TGTGCCAGCACCGGGCAGATTAGCAATCAGCCCCAGCATTTT. Its protein product is CASTGQISNQPQHF.

V and J are TRBV7-3 and TRBJ2-7, with 9 bases fitting TRBD2. This CDR3 comprises 14 residues. The germline gives CDR1 SGHTA, CDR2 FQGTGA. V dropped 5 bases and J dropped 1; count of bases not matched to a gene: 3. In nucleotides, the CDR3 is TGTGCCAGCAGCACCACTAGCGGGTCCTACGAGCAGTACTTC. Its translation: CASSTTSGSYEQYF.

This clone was seen once. V and J are TRBV10-3 and TRBJ1-1; TRBD1 is a possible D gene (6 bases). Germline V gene data show CDR1 as ENHRY and CDR2 as SYGVKD. The CDR3 runs to 14 residues. Deletions cut 7 bases from V and 1 base from J, with 13 bases between. The CDR3 region has the DNA TGTGCCATCACCCCTGGACAGTCGAACACTGAAGCTTTCTTT. Translated: CAITPGQSNTEAFF.

J is TRBJ2-5 and V is TRBV6-1, with a tentative D call TRBD1 (5 bases). The CDR3 runs 13 residues. Germline V gives CDR1 MNHNS, CDR2 SASEGT. With 5 bases removed from V and 4 bases from J, the gap between germline ends came to 11 bases. This CDR3 is CASSLQTAETQYF. DNA for the CDR3: TGTGCCAGCAGTTTGCAGACAGCAGAGACCCAGTACTTC.

In nucleotides, the CDR3 is TGCAGCGCCGAGTCCGGGGGGGGTGAAAAACTGTTTTTT. Encoded protein: CSAESGGGEKLFF. The V call is TRBV29-1, the J call TRBJ1-4, with a possible D match to TRBD1 (5 bases). The V and J ends lost 7 bases and 7 bases respectively, with 16 bases between them. The germline gives CDR1 SQVTM, CDR2 ANQGSEA. The CDR3 contains 13 residues.

The chain employs TRBV9 and TRBJ1-5, with 9 bases lining up with TRBD1. CDR3 length equals 15 residues. Germline values: CDR1 SGDLS, CDR2 YYNGEE. J lost 2 bases, V lost 2 bases, and 2 bases had no gene match. CDR3 in amino acids: CASSVTGGGNQPQHF. CDR3 nucleotides: TGTGCCAGCAGCGTGACAGGGGGAGGCAATCAGCCCCAGCATTTT. Filled out from reference TRBV9 and TRBJ1-5, the complete variable domain reads DSGVTQTPKHLITATGQRVTLRCSPRSGDLSVYWYQQSLDQGLQFLIQYYNGEERAKGNILERFSAQQFPDLHSELNLSSLELGDSALYFCASSVTGGGNQPQHFGDGTRLSIL.

V usage is TRBV11-2 and J usage is TRBJ2-7; 9 positions agree with TRBD1. CDR3 length: 13 residues. Per germline, CDR1 SGHAT and CDR2 FQNNGV. V lost 6 bases, J lost 2 bases, and 2 bases stayed unmatched. For the CDR3, the DNA is TGTGCCAGCAGACAGGGGGCCACCTACGAGCAGTACTTC. This codes for CASRQGATYEQYF.

The V gene is TRBV19, the J gene TRBJ1-5; TRBD1 aligns across 12 bases. The trim removed 6 bases at V and 0 bases at J, leaving 6 bases unmatched. Germline CDR1 LNHDA, CDR2 SQIVND (reference sequence). The CDR3 has 17 amino acids. The CDR3 loop is CASRAGTGGYSNQPQHF. CDR3 nucleotide sequence: TGTGCCAGTAGGGCCGGGACAGGGGGCTATAGCAATCAGCCCCAGCATTTT.

V and J are TRBV7-2 and TRBJ2-4, with D possibly being TRBD2 (7 bases). The germline V gene encodes CDR1 SGHTA and CDR2 FQGNSA. Trimming shortened V by 5 bases and J by 5 bases, and 19 bases separated the two germline ends. This CDR3 contains 16 residues. CDR3 bases: TGTGCCAGCAGCCCCTGGGGGGCGGGGGACCAAAACATTCAGTACTTC. It encodes CASSPWGAGDQNIQYF.